This is a list of T cell receptor beta chains from one sample in a study of identical twins. TCRdb re-analysed the 5' RACE reads in MiXCR, keeping a single row per CDR3 protein. Of fewer than 550,000 distinct CDR3 sequences in the sample, 13% to 15% were seen once. These data also formed part of another study, on yellow fever vaccine responses in identical twins.

Material: CD4+ T cells sorted from blood. The receptors derive from a woman between 18 and 30 years old in good health. Each CDR3 is given with its conserved first and last residue. A D gene is named only where the DNA matches it firmly. Clone size is shown for a subset of rows, as once, few, many or a class of expanded clone.

v_gene,d_gene,j_gene,abundance,CDR3nt,CDR3aa
TRBV5-1,-,TRBJ1-6,few,TGCGCCAGCAGCTTGGAAATGACCCATAATTCACCCCTCCACTTT,CASSLEMTHNSPLHF
TRBV21-1,-,TRBJ2-7,-,TGTGCCGGACAAGACCAAGTCGGGCGGAGGACCTACGAGCAGTACTTC,CAGQDQVGRRTYEQYF
TRBV20-1,TRBD1,TRBJ2-7,-,TGCAGTGCTACCGGGACAGTGGCCTCCTACGAGCAGCACTTC,CSATGTVASYEQHF
TRBV10-3,TRBD2,TRBJ2-3,many,TGTGCCATCAGTGTTTCTAGCGGGGGGGATACGCAGTATTTT,CAISVSSGGDTQYF
TRBV9,TRBD2,TRBJ2-1,many,TGTGCCAGCAGCGTGCTAGGGACTAGCGGGAGGGTTGGCAATGAGCAGTTCTTC,CASSVLGTSGRVGNEQFF
TRBV7-2,TRBD2,TRBJ2-7,few,TGTGCCAGCAGCTTATGGCAGCGGGGGACCTCCTACGAGCAGTACTTC,CASSLWQRGTSYEQYF
TRBV20-1,TRBD2,TRBJ2-7,-,TGCAGTGCGCTCGGCCCAGCGGGAGGGTACGAGCAGTACTTC,CSALGPAGGYEQYF
TRBV20-1,-,TRBJ1-2,few,TGCAGTGCTAGAGGGGCAGCTTCTAACTATGGCTACACCTTC,CSARGAASNYGYTF
TRBV28,TRBD1,TRBJ2-2,-,TGTGCCAGCAGTTTTGATGGGACAGGGAGCACCGGGGAGCTGTTTTTT,CASSFDGTGSTGELFF
TRBV5-1,-,TRBJ2-2,few,TGCGCCAGCAAGGAGACGGTGAACACCGGGGAGCTGTTTTTT,CASKETVNTGELFF
TRBV12-3/TRBV12-4,-,TRBJ2-2,many,TGTGCCAGCAGTCCGGGACGGCGCACCGGGGAGCTGTTTTTT,CASSPGRRTGELFF
TRBV7-9,-,TRBJ2-1,few,TGTGCCAGCAGCTTAAGTGTCTCGGGCAATGAGCAGTTCTTC,CASSLSVSGNEQFF
TRBV7-9,-,TRBJ2-4,few,TGTGCCACCTCACCGAGGGAAAACAAAAACATTCAGTACTTC,CATSPRENKNIQYF
TRBV5-5,-,TRBJ2-3,few,TGTGCCAGCAGCTTGAGGTCTACTGGGACAGATACGCAGTATTTT,CASSLRSTGTDTQYF
TRBV7-2,-,TRBJ2-4,few,TGTGCCAGCAGCAGATTTCGTGGGCGGGGTAAAAACATTCAGTACTTC,CASSRFRGRGKNIQYF
TRBV11-2,TRBD2,TRBJ2-1,-,TGTGCCAGCAGTATCGGGACTAGCGGGGGGACCTACAATGAGCAGTTCTTC,CASSIGTSGGTYNEQFF
TRBV7-8,TRBD2,TRBJ2-2,-,TGTGCCAGCAGCCATAGCGGGAGGGCCTCAAGGGAGCTGTTTTTT,CASSHSGRASRELFF
TRBV27,TRBD2,TRBJ2-3,-,TGTGCCAGCGGTAGCGGGGGGGTCGGCACAGATACGCAGTATTTT,CASGSGGVGTDTQYF
TRBV20-1,TRBD2,TRBJ2-1,-,TGCAGTGCTAGTAACGCGGGGGGCTCCTACAATGAGCAGTTCTTC,CSASNAGGSYNEQFF
TRBV4-1,-,TRBJ2-3,many,TGCGCCAGCAGCCAGACCAAGGGTAGCACCCCAGATACGCAGTATTTT,CASSQTKGSTPDTQYF
TRBV6-1,TRBD1,TRBJ2-7,-,TGTGCCAGCAGTCGGGGACAGGGGGCTCTGGAGCAGTACTTC,CASSRGQGALEQYF
TRBV7-9,TRBD1,TRBJ1-2,-,TGTGCCAGCAGCAAAGTGGGGACAGGAGATGGCTACACCTTC,CASSKVGTGDGYTF
TRBV7-8,TRBD2,TRBJ2-1,many,TGTGCCAGCAGCCGAAACCCTAGCGGGAACAATGAGCAGTTCTTC,CASSRNPSGNNEQFF
TRBV27,TRBD2,TRBJ2-3,few,TGTGCCAGCAGTTTGGGCACTAGCGTACCAGATACGCAGTATTTT,CASSLGTSVPDTQYF
TRBV12-3/TRBV12-4,-,TRBJ1-2,few,TGTGCCAGCGGAAGGTGGGGGGCTGATGGCTACACCTTC,CASGRWGADGYTF
TRBV20-1,-,TRBJ2-7,once,TGCAGTGCCAGTAGCCGAACCTACGAGCAGTACTTC,CSASSRTYEQYF
TRBV20-1,-,TRBJ1-5,-,TGCAGTGCTACCCCCGGAGGGGGTCAGCCCCAGCATTTT,CSATPGGGQPQHF
TRBV5-1,TRBD2,TRBJ2-7,-,TGCGCCAGCAGCTCGATACGTTCACATAGCGGGAGAAACAACTACGAGCAGTACTTC,CASSSIRSHSGRNNYEQYF
TRBV5-1,TRBD1,TRBJ1-3,-,TGCGCCAGCAGCTTGAGTGTGGGACAGGGGAGCTCTGGAAACACCATATATTTT,CASSLSVGQGSSGNTIYF
TRBV20-1,-,TRBJ2-1,-,TGCAGTGCTAGAGATCTGGTGGGGTCTTCTGGACTCAATGAGCAGTTCTTC,CSARDLVGSSGLNEQFF
TRBV25-1,-,TRBJ1-5,-,TGTGCCAGCACCGGGGGCAATCAGCCCCAGCATTTT,CASTGGNQPQHF
TRBV11-1,TRBD2,TRBJ2-1,-,TGTGCCAGCAGCCTCGACGTTGGCGGGAGCACCTCCTACAATGAGCAGTTCTTC,CASSLDVGGSTSYNEQFF
TRBV12-3/TRBV12-4,-,TRBJ2-3,few,TGTGCCAGCAGTCGACGGCCGGGGGGCTCTAGCACAGATACGCAGTATTTT,CASSRRPGGSSTDTQYF
TRBV10-3,TRBD1,TRBJ2-5,many,TGTGCCATCAGTTCGGGACAGGGGGAGGAGACCCAGTACTTC,CAISSGQGEETQYF
TRBV27,TRBD1,TRBJ2-7,-,TGTGCCAGCAGTTTAATTGGGACAGGGACCTACGAGCAGTACTTC,CASSLIGTGTYEQYF
TRBV23-1,TRBD1,TRBJ2-1,-,TGCGCCAGCAGTCAAGGACAGGGGTCACCTTACAATGAGCAGTTCTTC,CASSQGQGSPYNEQFF
TRBV18,TRBD1,TRBJ2-7,-,TGTGCCAGCTCACAGGGACAGGGGCTTGACGAGCAGTACTTC,CASSQGQGLDEQYF
TRBV5-1,TRBD1,TRBJ2-2,few,TGCGCCAGCACCCCGGGACAGACCGGGGAGCTGTTTTTT,CASTPGQTGELFF
TRBV12-3/TRBV12-4,-,TRBJ2-1,few,TGTGCCAGCAGTTCGATAGCGAGGGGTGAGCAGTTCTTC,CASSSIARGEQFF